Following are 3 T cell receptor beta chains from one sample sequenced in a study of blood T cells in healthy people across ages. Next came a second PCR, run for about 7 to 12 cycles, which used a sample-barcoded 5' primer along with a J-beta primer mix. TCRdb processed the 5' RACE reads anew with MiXCR; each CDR3 protein has one entry. The sample lists 1,500,000 or so distinct CDR3 sequences; 35% to 45% were seen once. Source material: blood. These receptors were collected from a woman under 30 in good health.

The genes are TRBV21-1 and TRBJ2-5; the table calls TRBD1, which could not be checked here. TRBV21-1 is marked as a pseudogene. The CDR3 runs to 15 residues. The CDR3 loop reads CASSKGHRVRETQYF. CDR3 nucleotide sequence: TGTGCCAGCAGCAAGGGACACAGGGTCAGGGAGACCCAGTACTTC.

This clonotype turned up a few times. The genes are TRBV2 and TRBJ2-1; maybe TRBD1 (7 bases). The CDR3 loop spans 16 amino acids. The germline CDR1 and CDR2 sequences are SNHLY and FYNNEI. The germline V and J ends were trimmed by 3 bases and 0 bases, with 12 bases remaining between them. The CDR3 loop reads CASSDTGDFSYNEQFF. The CDR3 coding sequence is TGTGCCAGCAGTGATACAGGGGACTTCTCCTACAATGAGCAGTTCTTC. Full variable domain (rest looked up from reference TRBV2 and TRBJ2-1): EPEVTQTPSHQVTQMGQEVILRCVPISNHLYFYWYRQILGQKVEFLVSFYNNEISEKSEIFDDQFSVERPDGSNFTLKIRSTKLEDSAMYFCASSDTGDFSYNEQFFGPGTRLTVL.

This clonotype showed up just a few times. This chain joins TRBV6-1 and TRBJ2-7; D gene ambiguous. The CDR3 runs to 15 residues. CDR1 and CDR2 from the germline V gene are MNHNS and SASEGT. Deletions cut 1 base from V and 0 bases from J, with 10 bases between. Written as DNA, the CDR3 is TGTGCCAGCAGTGAAGTACTTATGGGCTCCTACGAGCAGTACTTC. Its protein is CASSEVLMGSYEQYF.